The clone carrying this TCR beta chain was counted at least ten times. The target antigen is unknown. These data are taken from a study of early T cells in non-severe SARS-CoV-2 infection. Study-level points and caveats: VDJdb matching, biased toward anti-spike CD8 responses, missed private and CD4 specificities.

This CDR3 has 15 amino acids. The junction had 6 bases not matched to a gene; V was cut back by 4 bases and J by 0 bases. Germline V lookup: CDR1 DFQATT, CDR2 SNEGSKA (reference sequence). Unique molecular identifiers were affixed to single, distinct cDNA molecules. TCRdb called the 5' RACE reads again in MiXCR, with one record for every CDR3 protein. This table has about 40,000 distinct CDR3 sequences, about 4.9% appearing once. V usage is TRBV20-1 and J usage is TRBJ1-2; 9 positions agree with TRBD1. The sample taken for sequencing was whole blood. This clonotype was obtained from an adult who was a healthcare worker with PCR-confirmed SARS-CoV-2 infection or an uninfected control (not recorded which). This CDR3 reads CSAIVQGASNYGYTF. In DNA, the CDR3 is TGCAGTGCTATCGTACAGGGGGCTTCTAACTATGGCTACACCTTC.